This T cell receptor beta chain was profiled in a study of T cells in Graves' hyperthyroidism and ophthalmopathy. Researchers amplified the TCR beta CDR3 regions from RNA transcripts. HTBI primers were employed in a first-round RT-PCR of the TCR CDR3. MiXCR, applied by TCRdb to the multiplex PCR reads, yields one record per CDR3 protein. The sample includes about 420,000 distinct CDR3 sequences, 15% to 18% of them seen just once. The CDR3 consists of 16 residues. CDR1 SGHTS and CDR2 YDEGEE come from the germline V gene. The J segment lost 6 bases and the V segment lost 3 bases, leaving 10 bases of the junction unmatched.

The clonotype was recovered from a woman aged 18-29 years with Graves' hyperthyroidism. Sequencing used blood. The chain recombines TRBV5-8 with TRBJ2-1; 9 bases are a match to TRBD1. The CDR3 DNA reads TGTGCCAGCAGCTACCGAGGGACAGGGTACTGCAATGAGCAGTTCTTC. Amino acid sequence: CASSYRGTGYCNEQFF.